The 32 T cell receptor beta chains below all came from one sample that was sequenced in a study of T-cell memory formation after mild COVID-19. One entry per CDR3 protein, called by TCRdb with MiXCR from the 5' RACE reads. The sample includes roughly 400,000 distinct CDR3 sequences, more than 15% of them seen just once. The material sequenced was PBMCs or a T cell subset sorted from them (not recorded which). Receptors originate from a man younger than 35 who had mild COVID-19 (a few samples of this study predate the infection). Cell type and time point are not known.

CDR3 nucleotide sequence: TGCAGTGCTAGACTCGGGACAGGGGGCGATGACTATGGCTACACCTTC. It is translated as CSARLGTGGDDYGYTF. The rearrangement uses TRBV20-1 and TRBJ1-2; TRBD1 matches 12 bases. Per the germline V gene, CDR1 is DFQATT and CDR2 is SNEGSKA (reference sequence). V lost 2 bases to trimming and J lost 3 bases; unmatched junction nucleotides: 7. The CDR3 consists of 16 residues.

This clonotype appeared many times. J is TRBJ1-5 and V is TRBV4-1; unclear D gene. Trimming cost V 0 bases and J 4 bases, with 10 bases left between them. The germline gives CDR1 MGHRA, CDR2 YSYEKL. The CDR3 spans 15 residues. The CDR3 coding sequence is TGCGCCAGCAGCCAAGATTCGGGGATTAATCAGCCCCAGCATTTT. It encodes CASSQDSGINQPQHF.

V usage is TRBV20-1 and J usage is TRBJ1-1; D gene unclear. V was trimmed by 1 base and J by 6 bases, leaving 9 bases between them. Germline lookup yields CDR1 DFQATT and CDR2 SNEGSKA (reference sequence). This CDR3 spans 12 amino acids. CDR3: CSARVLGAEAFF. The CDR3 nucleotides are TGCAGTGCTAGAGTTTTGGGAGCTGAAGCTTTCTTT.

This clonotype came up a few times. V is TRBV28 and J is TRBJ1-1, with D hard to call. The CDR3 spans 11 residues. From germline, CDR1 is MDHEN and CDR2 SYDVKM. Between the trimmed V and J ends, which lost 6 bases and 8 bases, there was a span of 10 bases. The CDR3 nucleotides read TGTGCCAGCAGCCTCCCGGCGGAAGCTTTCTTT. It translates to CASSLPAEAFF.

This clonotype was found a few times. The J gene is TRBJ1-4, the V gene TRBV29-1, with 9 bases matching TRBD1. V was pared by 4 bases and J by 6 bases, with 6 bases of the junction left unmatched. CDR3 length equals 14 residues. Germline V gene sequence: CDR1 SQVTM, CDR2 ANQGSEA. CDR3 bases: TGCAGCGTTGGGACGGGACAGGGCGATGAAAAACTGTTTTTT. Protein product: CSVGTGQGDEKLFF.

This clonotype has more than one count but fewer than ten. Here the CDR3 reads CASSQVLAGVTDTQYF. CDR3 nucleotide sequence: TGCGCCAGCAGCCAAGTCTTAGCGGGGGTCACAGATACGCAGTATTTT. The V and J genes are TRBV4-3 and TRBJ2-3; 9 nucleotides line up with TRBD2. The CDR3 contains 16 residues. Germline assignment: CDR1 LGHNA and CDR2 YSLEER. After removal of 1 base from V and 2 bases from J, the junction contained 4 bases not matched to a gene.

The V gene is TRBV12-3 or TRBV12-4, the J gene TRBJ1-1; possible D gene TRBD1, 5 bases. CDR3 length: 14 amino acids. The ends were cut back, 1 base at V and 6 bases at J, with 12 bases in the middle. CDR3 nucleotides: TGTGCCAGCAGTTTAGGGCTCCAGGGCGCTGAAGCTTTCTTT. It codes for CASSLGLQGAEAFF.

This clonotype was detected only a few times. The V call is TRBV7-3, the J call TRBJ1-5; D ambiguous. Looked up from germline, CDR1 is SGHTA and CDR2 is FQGTGA. Trimming cost V 0 bases and J 5 bases, with 17 bases left between them. This CDR3 spans 17 amino acids. CDR3 DNA: TGTGCCAGCAGCTTAACCAGTTTTGGGTCGGTTCATCAGCCCCAGCATTTT. Translation: CASSLTSFGSVHQPQHF.

In nucleotides, the CDR3 is TGTGCCAGTCGGGGGGGAAACGGGCCCCAGTACTTC. Translation: CASRGGNGPQYF. The chain is built from TRBV12-3 or TRBV12-4 and TRBJ2-5; 8 bases line up with TRBD2. J lost 9 bases, V lost 9 bases, and 9 bases had no gene match. The CDR3 covers 12 residues.

This clonotype was found a few times. The genes are TRBV11-1 and TRBJ2-2; TRBD2 matches at 7 bases. CDR1 and CDR2 (germline): SGHAT, FQDESV (reference sequence). V dropped 5 bases and J dropped 1; count of bases not matched to a gene: 7. The CDR3 sequence is 16 residues long. The CDR3 spells CASSPGLRVNTGELFF. The CDR3 DNA reads as TGTGCCAGCAGCCCGGGACTAAGGGTGAACACCGGGGAGCTGTTTTTT.

The chain is built from TRBV3-1 and TRBJ2-7; D gene uncertain. Germline CDR1 LGHDT, CDR2 YNNKEL (reference sequence). The CDR3 contains 15 residues. V was clipped by 1 base and J by 0 bases, with 10 bases between them. In DNA, the CDR3 is TGTGCCAGCAGCCAAGGTCCCAATCCCTCCTACGAGCAGTACTTC. Amino acids: CASSQGPNPSYEQYF.

This clonotype occurred a few times. The chain uses TRBV12-3 or TRBV12-4 and TRBJ1-5; D unresolved. The CDR3 consists of 14 residues. V was trimmed by 5 bases and J by 6 bases, leaving 14 bases between them. The CDR3 DNA reads as TGTGCCAGCAGTCGAGGGCGCCTGGGTCAGCCCCAGCATTTT. As protein: CASSRGRLGQPQHF.

In this sample, this clonotype turned up a few times. The V call is TRBV12-3 or TRBV12-4, the J call TRBJ1-2; D unresolved. CDR3 size: 14 residues. Deletions cut 2 bases from V and 7 bases from J, with 14 bases between. CDR3 loop: CASSLHRTIGGYTF. The CDR3 coding sequence is TGTGCCAGCAGTTTACATAGAACTATAGGTGGCTACACCTTC.

The chain joins TRBV11-3 to TRBJ2-7, with D perhaps being TRBD1 or TRBD2 (5 bases each). Per germline, CDR1 SGHNT and CDR2 YENEEA. Deletions cut 1 base from V and 6 bases from J, with 22 bases between. The CDR3 sequence is 17 residues long. CDR3 nucleotides: TGTGCCAGCAGCTTAGCCCTGGGGCAGGGAGTGGTAGGCGAGCAGTACGTC. Protein product: CASSLALGQGVVGEQYV.

The chain uses TRBV6-2 or TRBV6-3 and TRBJ2-1; D call uncertain. Trimming removed 5 bases at V and 4 bases at J, with 9 bases between. CDR1 and CDR2 from the germline V gene are MNHEY and SVGEGT. The CDR3 has 13 amino acids. The CDR3 spells CASSQSTYNEQFF. DNA of the CDR3: TGTGCCAGCAGTCAGAGTACGTACAATGAGCAGTTCTTC.

This clonotype was seen a few times. The rearrangement joins TRBV7-2 to TRBJ2-7, with TRBD2 identical over 7 bases. Trimming cost V 4 bases and J 3 bases; bases outside gene matches: 15. This CDR3 is 17 amino acids long. Germline-derived CDR1 and CDR2 are SGHTA and FQGNSA. The CDR3 DNA sequence: TGTGCCAGCAGCTCACTTGGTCGGGGACTACCCGGCTACGAGCAGTACTTC. It yields the protein CASSSLGRGLPGYEQYF.

This chain connects TRBV7-2 to TRBJ2-1; tentatively, D is TRBD1 (6 bases). This CDR3 region has 14 residues. Germline CDR1 reads SGHTA; CDR2 reads FQGNSA. Trimming stripped 3 bases from V and 5 bases from J, with 11 bases between. CDR3 sequence: CASSFMTGDNEQFF. The CDR3 DNA sequence: TGTGCCAGCAGCTTCATGACAGGTGACAATGAGCAGTTCTTC.

The V and J genes are TRBV4-3 and TRBJ2-7, with 8 positions matching TRBD2. This CDR3 has 16 residues. CDR1 LGHNA and CDR2 YSLEER come from the germline V gene. The J segment lost 0 bases and the V segment lost 0 bases, leaving 4 bases of the junction unmatched. The CDR3 DNA reads TGCGCCAGCAGCCAAGAAACGGGAGGGACCTCCTACGAGCAGTACTTC. Translated, it gives CASSQETGGTSYEQYF.

The chain is built from TRBV7-2 and TRBJ1-1, with TRBD1 matching over 9 bases. This CDR3 contains 14 residues. From germline, CDR1 is SGHTA and CDR2 FQGNSA. The trim removed 1 base at V and 7 bases at J, leaving 4 bases unmatched. CDR3: CASSLGTGVGEAFF. CDR3 sequence (DNA): TGTGCCAGCAGCTTAGGGACAGGGGTCGGTGAAGCTTTCTTT.

The V gene is TRBV5-1, the J gene TRBJ2-4; D remains ambiguous. CDR3 length: 15 amino acids. The V gene lost 6 bases and the J gene lost 1 base, with 14 bases spanning the gap. CDR1 and CDR2 (germline): SGHRS, YFSETQ. DNA for the CDR3: TGCGCCAGCACAATAGAGAATAGGGCCAAAAACATTCAGTACTTC. Its translation is CASTIENRAKNIQYF.

This clonotype has only a few counts. The chain links TRBV28 to TRBJ2-7; maybe TRBD2 (5 bases). The V end lost 3 bases, the J end lost 3 bases, and 9 bases lay between the germline ends. CDR3 length equals 13 residues. From germline, CDR1 is MDHEN and CDR2 SYDVKM. As DNA, the CDR3 is TGTGCCAGCAGTTTCGAGGGTCTCTACGAGCAGTACGTC. This gives the protein CASSFEGLYEQYV.

The chain has TRBV12-3 or TRBV12-4 and TRBJ2-7, with 7 bases aligning to TRBD2. The CDR3 extends over 12 amino acids. V lost 2 bases to trimming and J lost 5 bases; unmatched junction nucleotides: 0. The CDR3 protein is CASSLLADEQYF. The CDR3 bases are TGTGCCAGCAGTTTACTAGCGGACGAGCAGTACTTC.

This clonotype was seen repeatedly, ten times or more. V usage is TRBV27 and J usage is TRBJ2-3; possible D gene TRBD2, 5 bases. CDR3 length equals 15 residues. Trimming left V 5 bases short and J 4 bases short, with 16 bases between. Germline lookup yields CDR1 MNHEY and CDR2 SMNVEV (reference sequence). The CDR3 region is CASSIRLSEADTQYF. CDR3 bases: TGTGCCAGCAGTATACGACTAAGCGAGGCAGATACGCAGTATTTT.

This clonotype was seen at least ten times. The chain couples TRBV9 to TRBJ2-3; D gene unclear. V was pared by 3 bases and J by 2 bases, with 7 bases between. The CDR3 sequence is 13 residues long. CDR1 SGDLS and CDR2 YYNGEE come from the germline V gene. The chain's CDR3 is CASSALNTDTQYF. In nucleotides, the CDR3 is TGTGCCAGCAGCGCTCTCAACACAGATACGCAGTATTTT.

The chain is built from TRBV14 and TRBJ1-1; a weak D match, TRBD1 (6 bases). V lost 0 bases and J lost 4, with 27 bases in between. Germline assignment: CDR1 SGHDN and CDR2 FVKESK. The CDR3 covers 20 residues. The CDR3 here is CASSQDFGRQAWVRGTEAFF. DNA for the CDR3: TGTGCCAGCAGCCAAGATTTTGGGCGACAGGCATGGGTTCGTGGCACTGAAGCTTTCTTT.

The table lists this clonotype with a few counts. The V gene is TRBV20-1, the J gene TRBJ1-2, with D unclear. CDR1 is DFQATT and CDR2 is SNEGSKA in the germline V gene (reference sequence). V was shortened by 6 bases and J by 1 base, with 9 bases between the two germline ends. This CDR3 has 12 residues. The CDR3 DNA reads TGCAGTGCGGGAAGGATTAACTATGGCTACACCTTC. Translated, it gives CSAGRINYGYTF.

This clonotype was seen only a few times. The chain links TRBV12-3 or TRBV12-4 to TRBJ1-2; tentative D call: TRBD1 (6 bases). V shed 6 bases and J shed 5 bases, with 19 bases lying between them. The CDR3 contains 15 residues. The chain's CDR3 is CASSPSPDRLYGYTF. The CDR3 region has the DNA TGTGCCAGCAGCCCCTCTCCCGACAGGCTGTATGGCTACACCTTC.

This clonotype is labeled large (0.1 to 1%). The chain joins TRBV24-1 to TRBJ2-5; TRBD2 is a possible D gene (7 bases). Germline CDR1 is KGHDR and CDR2 is SFDVKD. V was shortened by 3 bases and J by 5 bases, with 15 bases between the two germline ends. The CDR3 runs to 15 residues. CDR3: CATSDAGEGRETQYF. CDR3 DNA sequence: TGTGCCACCAGTGATGCAGGGGAGGGTCGGGAGACCCAGTACTTC.

The chain couples TRBV6-2 or TRBV6-3 to TRBJ2-7; D is unresolved. Germline CDR1 MNHEY, CDR2 SVGEGT. The CDR3 totals 15 residues. V lost 0 bases, J lost 9 bases, and 18 bases lay in between. CDR3 sequence reads: CASSYSSLGGLTQYV. The CDR3 DNA reads as TGTGCCAGCAGTTACTCAAGCCTGGGCGGCTTAACGCAGTACGTC.

The chain recombines TRBV5-1 with TRBJ1-2, with D possibly TRBD1 on 5 matching bases. CDR3 length: 13 residues. V was pared by 2 bases and J by 3 bases, with 8 bases between. Per the germline V gene, CDR1 is SGHRS and CDR2 is YFSETQ. The chain's CDR3 is CASSFQQDYGYTF. The CDR3 DNA sequence: TGCGCCAGCAGCTTTCAACAGGACTATGGCTACACCTTC.

This clonotype was counted ten times or more. This chain joins TRBV12-3 or TRBV12-4 and TRBJ2-4; 9 nucleotides line up with TRBD1. V shed 5 bases, J shed 7 bases, and the junction held 6 bases outside the gene matches. The CDR3 runs 14 residues. In DNA, the CDR3 is TGTGCCAGCAGTCTGCCACAGGGGGCTAACATTCAGTACTTC. It specifies CASSLPQGANIQYF.

The chain joins TRBV2 to TRBJ1-1; no clear D gene. This CDR3 comprises 12 residues. The ends were cut back, 4 bases at V and 5 bases at J, with 8 bases in the middle. The germline V gene encodes CDR1 SNHLY and CDR2 FYNNEI. CDR3 sequence: CASSGLGTEAFF. The CDR3 region has the DNA TGTGCCAGCAGTGGTTTAGGGACTGAAGCTTTCTTT.